A selection of T cell receptor beta chains follows, all from one sample in a study of cytomegalovirus exposure and HLA in healthy donors. The protocol was immunoSEQ multiplex PCR, while the TCRdb copy is restricted to in-frame clones and leaves out a portion. The sample holds approximately 210,000 clones; around 79% are singletons and the top ten take 1.5%. The sequenced sample consisted of PBMCs. All receptors derive from a girl under 18 in good health and CMV-seropositive. Both conserved end residues are part of each CDR3. A D gene is named only where the DNA matches it firmly. A row's size may be missing; if present it is once, few, many or a size class.

v_call: TRBV6-6
d_call: .
j_call: TRBJ2-7
clone_size: .
cdr3_aa: CASSYSPAARYEQYF
cdr3_nt: TGTGCCAGCAGTTACTCGCCGGCAGCGCGCTACGAGCAGTACTTC

v_call: TRBV11-3
d_call: .
j_call: TRBJ2-5
clone_size: .
cdr3_aa: CASSFFRGQETQYF
cdr3_nt: TGTGCCAGCAGCTTTTTCAGGGGTCAAGAGACCCAGTACTTC

v_call: TRBV21-1
d_call: .
j_call: TRBJ1-2
clone_size: .
cdr3_aa: CASSKGTGTEYGYTF
cdr3_nt: TGTGCCAGCAGCAAAGGAACCGGGACAGAGTATGGCTACACCTTC

v_call: TRBV15
d_call: .
j_call: TRBJ2-7
clone_size: few
cdr3_aa: CATSSNGQYYEQYF
cdr3_nt: TGTGCCACCAGCTCTAACGGACAGTACTACGAGCAGTACTTC

v_call: TRBV10-3
d_call: .
j_call: TRBJ2-7
clone_size: .
cdr3_aa: CAISERGYEQYF
cdr3_nt: TGTGCCATCAGTGAACGCGGCTACGAGCAGTACTTC

v_call: TRBV7-9
d_call: .
j_call: TRBJ1-2
clone_size: .
cdr3_aa: CASSSDSYGYTF
cdr3_nt: TGTGCCAGCAGCTCTGACAGCTATGGCTACACCTTC

v_call: TRBV9
d_call: TRBD2
j_call: TRBJ2-3
clone_size: .
cdr3_aa: CASSVAGRGATDTQYF
cdr3_nt: TGTGCCAGCAGCGTAGCTGGGCGGGGGGCCACAGATACGCAGTATTTT

v_call: TRBV28
d_call: TRBD1
j_call: TRBJ1-2
clone_size: once
cdr3_aa: CASGGDRVAIWYGYTF
cdr3_nt: TGTGCCAGCGGGGGGGACAGGGTAGCGATCTGGTATGGCTACACCTTC

v_call: TRBV27
d_call: .
j_call: TRBJ2-2
clone_size: .
cdr3_aa: CASSLSIHSGELFF
cdr3_nt: TGTGCCAGCAGTTTATCGATCCACTCCGGGGAGCTGTTTTTT

v_call: TRBV27
d_call: TRBD1
j_call: TRBJ1-5
clone_size: .
cdr3_aa: CASSLSGQDNQPQHF
cdr3_nt: TGTGCCAGCAGTTTATCGGGACAGGATAATCAGCCCCAGCATTTT

v_call: TRBV5-1
d_call: .
j_call: TRBJ2-1
clone_size: .
cdr3_aa: CASSSNPLGSSYNEQFF
cdr3_nt: TGCGCCAGCAGCTCCAACCCACTAGGGTCCTCCTACAATGAGCAGTTCTTC

v_call: TRBV7-2
d_call: TRBD2
j_call: TRBJ2-3
clone_size: .
cdr3_aa: CASSLVGTRSTDTQYF
cdr3_nt: TGTGCCAGCAGCTTAGTGGGGACTAGATCCACAGATACGCAGTATTTT

v_call: TRBV30
d_call: .
j_call: TRBJ2-5
clone_size: .
cdr3_aa: CAWSVRSGLSRETQYF
cdr3_nt: TGTGCCTGGAGTGTACGGTCTGGGCTTAGTCGGGAGACCCAGTACTTC

v_call: TRBV7-2
d_call: .
j_call: TRBJ1-1
clone_size: few
cdr3_aa: CASSLSGRLGGTEAFF
cdr3_nt: TGTGCCAGCAGCTTATCAGGGAGGCTTGGTGGCACTGAAGCTTTCTTT

v_call: TRBV15
d_call: .
j_call: TRBJ2-1
clone_size: .
cdr3_aa: CATSTGVLWNEQFF
cdr3_nt: TGTGCCACCAGCACGGGGGTCCTCTGGAATGAGCAGTTCTTC

v_call: TRBV4-3
d_call: TRBD1
j_call: TRBJ1-6
clone_size: .
cdr3_aa: CASSQDTGGYSPLHF
cdr3_nt: TGCGCCAGCAGCCAAGATACAGGGGGCTATTCACCCCTCCACTTT

v_call: TRBV10-3
d_call: .
j_call: TRBJ1-1
clone_size: .
cdr3_aa: CAISESGGRNTEAFF
cdr3_nt: TGTGCCATCAGTGAGTCAGGGGGTAGGAACACTGAAGCTTTCTTT

v_call: TRBV5-4
d_call: TRBD2
j_call: TRBJ2-1
clone_size: few
cdr3_aa: CASSRKREITDEQFF
cdr3_nt: TGTGCCAGCAGCCGAAAGCGGGAGATAACGGATGAGCAGTTCTTC

v_call: TRBV19
d_call: .
j_call: TRBJ1-5
clone_size: .
cdr3_aa: CASSRGGAYSSAQHF
cdr3_nt: TGTGCCAGTAGTAGGGGTGGGGCCTACTCTTCAGCCCAGCATTTT

v_call: TRBV7-2
d_call: .
j_call: TRBJ1-2
clone_size: once
cdr3_aa: CASSLRGIYYGYTF
cdr3_nt: TGTGCCAGCAGCTTAAGGGGGATCTACTATGGCTACACCTTC

v_call: TRBV5-4
d_call: TRBD1
j_call: TRBJ1-1
clone_size: .
cdr3_aa: CASSLLGTGTTEAFF
cdr3_nt: TGTGCCAGCAGCTTGTTGGGGACAGGGACCACTGAAGCTTTCTTT

v_call: TRBV19
d_call: .
j_call: TRBJ2-1
clone_size: .
cdr3_aa: CASSIGQFGEQFF
cdr3_nt: TGTGCCAGTAGTATAGGACAGTTCGGTGAGCAGTTCTTC

v_call: TRBV11-2
d_call: .
j_call: TRBJ1-2
clone_size: .
cdr3_aa: CASSLEAAGRGSGYTF
cdr3_nt: TGTGCCAGCAGCTTAGAAGCCGCGGGCAGGGGATCTGGCTACACCTTC

v_call: TRBV14
d_call: TRBD1
j_call: TRBJ2-4
clone_size: .
cdr3_aa: CASSHRQGRNIQYF
cdr3_nt: TGTGCCAGCAGCCACCGACAGGGTCGGAACATTCAGTACTTC

v_call: TRBV5-4
d_call: .
j_call: TRBJ1-1
clone_size: once
cdr3_aa: CASSFPVNTEAFF
cdr3_nt: TGTGCCAGCAGCTTCCCGGTGAACACTGAAGCTTTCTTT

v_call: TRBV6-1
d_call: .
j_call: TRBJ1-1
clone_size: .
cdr3_aa: CASSETVGGGDSEAFF
cdr3_nt: TGTGCCAGCAGTGAAACCGTCGGAGGGGGGGATTCTGAAGCTTTCTTT

v_call: TRBV7-9
d_call: .
j_call: TRBJ2-3
clone_size: .
cdr3_aa: CASSLWGFGQPPNTDTQYF
cdr3_nt: TGTGCCAGCAGCTTATGGGGGTTTGGACAGCCCCCCAACACAGATACGCAGTATTTT

v_call: TRBV5-6
d_call: .
j_call: TRBJ1-1
clone_size: .
cdr3_aa: CASSGTSGQSAYTEAFF
cdr3_nt: TGTGCCAGCAGCGGTACTTCCGGACAGAGCGCCTACACTGAAGCTTTCTTT

v_call: TRBV4-2
d_call: TRBD1
j_call: TRBJ2-2
clone_size: .
cdr3_aa: CASSQGGQGASTGELFF
cdr3_nt: TGTGCCAGCAGCCAAGGTGGGCAGGGGGCTAGCACCGGGGAGCTGTTTTTT

v_call: TRBV11-3
d_call: TRBD2
j_call: TRBJ2-1
clone_size: once
cdr3_aa: CASSLVGGIGNEQFF
cdr3_nt: TGTGCCAGCAGCTTAGTCGGGGGGATCGGAAATGAGCAGTTCTTC

v_call: TRBV7-2
d_call: TRBD2
j_call: TRBJ2-3
clone_size: .
cdr3_aa: CASSQRGLDRDTQYF
cdr3_nt: TGTGCCAGCAGCCAGCGGGGGCTTGACAGAGATACGCAGTATTTT

v_call: TRBV25-1
d_call: .
j_call: TRBJ2-2
clone_size: .
cdr3_aa: CASSGTHTGELFF
cdr3_nt: TGTGCCAGCAGTGGGACACACACCGGGGAGCTGTTTTTT

v_call: TRBV5-6
d_call: TRBD1
j_call: TRBJ2-1
clone_size: .
cdr3_aa: CASSWDPVDRGRSEQFF
cdr3_nt: TGTGCCAGCAGCTGGGACCCCGTGGACAGGGGGCGAAGTGAGCAGTTCTTC